This T cell receptor beta chain was sequenced for a study of T-cell memory formation after mild COVID-19. Study results and caveats: Prior to infection, memory already included some responding clones, suggesting cross-reactive memory joined.

The 5'RACE method, run with constant-segment primers, produced TCR alpha and TCR beta cDNA libraries (carrying sample barcodes and UMIs). One entry per CDR3 protein, called by TCRdb with MiXCR from the 5' RACE reads. Altogether roughly 130,000 distinct CDR3 sequences are present, approximately 15% being singletons, with the ten largest covering around 14%. With regard to this clonotype: Its antigen remains unknown.

The receptor comes from an adult woman who had mild COVID-19 (a few samples of this study predate the infection). Cell type and time point are not known. Sequencing was carried out using PBMCs or a T cell subset sorted from them (not recorded which).

In DNA, the CDR3 is TGCAGCGTGCAAAGGAGTGGGAACACTGAAGCTTTCTTT. Translated, it gives CSVQRSGNTEAFF. The rearrangement joins TRBV29-1 to TRBJ1-1; D uncertain. Per germline, CDR1 SQVTM and CDR2 ANQGSEA. The CDR3 loop spans 13 amino acids. V was trimmed by 6 bases and J by 1 base, leaving 12 bases between them. The full variable domain, rest sourced from reference TRBV29-1 and TRBJ1-1, is SAVISQKPSRDICQRGTSLTIQCQVDSQVTMMFWYRQQPGQSLTLIATANQGSEATYESGFVIDKFPISRPNLTFSTLTVSNMSPEDSSIYLCSVQRSGNTEAFFGQGTRLTVV.